This is a list of T cell receptor beta chains from one sample in a study of control samples from healthy donors and cancer patients. The protocol was immunoSEQ multiplex PCR, while the TCRdb copy is restricted to in-frame clones and leaves out a portion. The sample consists of about 150,000 clones, over 90% of them appearing once. Material: blood. These receptors were taken from a man aged 50 or older in good health. CDR3s include the opening cysteine and the closing phenylalanine or tryptophan. A D gene is named only where the DNA matches it firmly. Part of the rows lack a size; the others show once, few, many or a class for expanded clones.

DNA: TGCAGTGCTAGTCCTCTTGGACAGAGATCTAGCACAGATACGCAGTATTTT
CDR3: CSASPLGQRSSTDTQYF
J: TRBJ2-3
size: .
V: TRBV20-1
D: .

DNA: TGTGCCAGTAGTATACAAGCATCCACTGAAGCTTTCTTT
CDR3: CASSIQASTEAFF
J: TRBJ1-1
size: .
V: TRBV19
D: .

DNA: TGTGCCAGCAGTTTAAGTAGGCGGGGAAATACGCAGTATTTT
CDR3: CASSLSRRGNTQYF
J: TRBJ2-3
size: .
V: TRBV28
D: .

DNA: TGTGCCAGCTCACCTATACAGGGATTGGGTAATCAGCCCCAGCATTTT
CDR3: CASSPIQGLGNQPQHF
J: TRBJ1-5
size: .
V: TRBV18
D: .

DNA: TGCGCCAGCAGTGACGGAGGGGAGGGGAACACTGAAGCTTTCTTT
CDR3: CASSDGGEGNTEAFF
J: TRBJ1-1
size: .
V: TRBV10-1
D: .

DNA: TGCAGCGTTACCCGGGGGTGGGACACTGAAGCTTTCTTT
CDR3: CSVTRGWDTEAFF
J: TRBJ1-1
size: .
V: TRBV29-1
D: .

DNA: TGTGCCAGCTCAACCGGGGCAGGGGTAGATTCACCCCTCCACTTT
CDR3: CASSTGAGVDSPLHF
J: TRBJ1-6
size: few
V: TRBV18
D: .

DNA: TGTGCCAGCTCACCACCGCGAGATAAGGGGGAAGAGACCCAGTACTTC
CDR3: CASSPPRDKGEETQYF
J: TRBJ2-5
size: .
V: TRBV18
D: .

DNA: TGTGCCAGCAGTTCCCGTTGGGGGGGGTTCTTC
CDR3: CASSSRWGGFF
J: TRBJ2-1
size: .
V: TRBV28
D: TRBD2

DNA: TGCGCCAGCAGCTTGGATTGGGGACAGGGCAATTCACCCCTCCACTTT
CDR3: CASSLDWGQGNSPLHF
J: TRBJ1-6
size: .
V: TRBV5-1
D: TRBD1

DNA: TGTGCCAGCAGTTTAGGCCCCTTGGCCTACGAGCAGTACTTC
CDR3: CASSLGPLAYEQYF
J: TRBJ2-7
size: .
V: TRBV28
D: .

DNA: TGTGCCAGCAGCCAAGTCGTTGGGGCCTCCTACGAGCAGTACTTC
CDR3: CASSQVVGASYEQYF
J: TRBJ2-7
size: .
V: TRBV4-2
D: .

DNA: TGTGCCAGCTCACAGACCAGGGCCCTCCGGGAGACCCAGTACTTC
CDR3: CASSQTRALRETQYF
J: TRBJ2-5
size: .
V: TRBV18
D: .

DNA: TGTGCCAGCTCACCGCTAGGGGGGGAAACTGAAGCTTTCTTT
CDR3: CASSPLGGETEAFF
J: TRBJ1-1
size: .
V: TRBV18
D: .

DNA: TGTGCCAGCAGCTCCCCGGCCTCCTATGGCTACACCTTC
CDR3: CASSSPASYGYTF
J: TRBJ1-2
size: few
V: TRBV11-2
D: .

DNA: TGTGCCAGCAGCCAAGACCCGGGACTAGCGTCTTCCCCATCCTACGAGCAGTACTTC
CDR3: CASSQDPGLASSPSYEQYF
J: TRBJ2-7
size: few
V: TRBV3-1/TRBV3-2
D: TRBD2

DNA: TGTGCCAGCAGAACTTCTGGGACAGCCTCCTACGAGCAGTACTTC
CDR3: CASRTSGTASYEQYF
J: TRBJ2-7
size: .
V: TRBV6-6
D: TRBD1

DNA: TGTGCCAGTAGTATGGGGGGTCCCAATCAGCCCCAGCATTTT
CDR3: CASSMGGPNQPQHF
J: TRBJ1-5
size: .
V: TRBV19
D: .

DNA: TGCGCCAGCAGCAGAACAGGCCAATCCTACAATGAGCAGTTCTTC
CDR3: CASSRTGQSYNEQFF
J: TRBJ2-1
size: .
V: TRBV5-1
D: .

DNA: TGCGCCAGCAAGACTAGCGGGAGCCCCCGCTCCTACAATGAGCAGTTCTTC
CDR3: CASKTSGSPRSYNEQFF
J: TRBJ2-1
size: once
V: TRBV5-1
D: TRBD2

DNA: TGTGCCAGCAGCTATGGACTATCCGGGGAGCTGTTTTTT
CDR3: CASSYGLSGELFF
J: TRBJ2-2
size: once
V: TRBV11-1
D: .

DNA: TGTGCCACCAGCAGAGATGGCCGGCAAGAGACCCAGTACTTC
CDR3: CATSRDGRQETQYF
J: TRBJ2-5
size: once
V: TRBV15
D: .

DNA: TGTGCCAGCAGCTTACCCCGACTTGTAGATACGCAGTATTTT
CDR3: CASSLPRLVDTQYF
J: TRBJ2-3
size: .
V: TRBV5-6
D: .

DNA: TGTGCCAGTTCGTGGGGGGCCGACACAGATACGCAGTATTTT
CDR3: CASSWGADTDTQYF
J: TRBJ2-3
size: .
V: TRBV6-6
D: .

DNA: TGTGCCAGCAGTTTGGGGGGTAGCGGGACGGATGAGCAGTTCTTC
CDR3: CASSLGGSGTDEQFF
J: TRBJ2-1
size: .
V: TRBV7-9
D: TRBD2

DNA: TGTGCCAGCAGCGGAAACCTAGCGGGAGGGCGGTACGAGCAGTACTTC
CDR3: CASSGNLAGGRYEQYF
J: TRBJ2-7
size: .
V: TRBV5-6
D: TRBD2

DNA: TGCGCCAGCAGCCATAGCGGGAGTTTAGTCACCGGGGAGCTGTTTTTT
CDR3: CASSHSGSLVTGELFF
J: TRBJ2-2
size: once
V: TRBV4-1
D: TRBD2

DNA: TGTGCCAGCTCTCGCGGACAGTCCTACGAGCAGTACTTC
CDR3: CASSRGQSYEQYF
J: TRBJ2-7
size: .
V: TRBV18
D: .

DNA: TGTGCCAGCAGTGTCTCCGGGTTCACCGGGGAGCTGTTTTTT
CDR3: CASSVSGFTGELFF
J: TRBJ2-2
size: .
V: TRBV2
D: .

DNA: TGCGCCAGCAGCCTTAGAACAGGGGATCAAGAGACCCAGTACTTC
CDR3: CASSLRTGDQETQYF
J: TRBJ2-5
size: .
V: TRBV4-1
D: TRBD1

DNA: TGTGCCAGCAGTTACTCGGGACTCCAAGCAGACTATGGCTACACCTTC
CDR3: CASSYSGLQADYGYTF
J: TRBJ1-2
size: .
V: TRBV6-6
D: .

DNA: TGTGCCACCAAGCCTCCGACAGGGGGGAGCAATCAGCCCCAGCATTTT
CDR3: CATKPPTGGSNQPQHF
J: TRBJ1-5
size: .
V: TRBV28
D: TRBD1

DNA: TGTGCCAGCACCATGGGACAGGGGGATTATGGCTACACCTTC
CDR3: CASTMGQGDYGYTF
J: TRBJ1-2
size: .
V: TRBV28
D: TRBD1

DNA: TGTGCCAGCAGCTTAGATCTGGTACTCTACGAGCAGTACTTC
CDR3: CASSLDLVLYEQYF
J: TRBJ2-7
size: .
V: TRBV11-2
D: .

DNA: TGTGCCATCAGACGTAGCGGGACCTCCTACGAGCAGTACTTC
CDR3: CAIRRSGTSYEQYF
J: TRBJ2-7
size: .
V: TRBV10-3
D: TRBD2

DNA: TGTGCCAGCAGGGGGACAGGGGACAATGAGCAGTTCTTC
CDR3: CASRGTGDNEQFF
J: TRBJ2-1
size: .
V: TRBV3-1/TRBV3-2
D: TRBD1

DNA: TGTGCCAGCAGCCGGAGGACAGACTCCTACGAGCAGTACTTC
CDR3: CASSRRTDSYEQYF
J: TRBJ2-7
size: .
V: TRBV3-1/TRBV3-2
D: .

DNA: TGTGCCAGCAGCTTAGTGGGAGGGACGGGAGCCCAAGAGACCCAGTACTTC
CDR3: CASSLVGGTGAQETQYF
J: TRBJ2-5
size: .
V: TRBV11-2
D: TRBD2

DNA: TGCGCCAGCAGCTCAGGGGGACAGTTGGAGACCCAGTACTTC
CDR3: CASSSGGQLETQYF
J: TRBJ2-5
size: .
V: TRBV5-1
D: TRBD1

DNA: TGTGCCAGCAGCCTAGGATTTTTTGGGTTGGAGACCCAGTACTTC
CDR3: CASSLGFFGLETQYF
J: TRBJ2-5
size: .
V: TRBV11-2
D: .

DNA: TGTGCCGGCAGCGTAGGTGGGGCACCCCTCCACTTT
CDR3: CAGSVGGAPLHF
J: TRBJ1-6
size: once
V: TRBV9
D: .

DNA: TGTGCCAGCAGTACGGGACAGTCCCAGCCCCAGCATTTT
CDR3: CASSTGQSQPQHF
J: TRBJ1-5
size: .
V: TRBV6-5
D: TRBD1

DNA: TGTGCCAGCAGACTAGCGTCGTACGAGCAGTACTTC
CDR3: CASRLASYEQYF
J: TRBJ2-7
size: .
V: TRBV28
D: TRBD2

DNA: TGTGCCATCAGGATAGACAGGCTCTATGGCTACACCTTC
CDR3: CAIRIDRLYGYTF
J: TRBJ1-2
size: .
V: TRBV10-3
D: .

DNA: TGTGCCAGCAGCTTCGACGACAGTCTTAACTATGGCTACACCTTC
CDR3: CASSFDDSLNYGYTF
J: TRBJ1-2
size: .
V: TRBV11-2
D: .

DNA: TGTGCCAGCAGTAAGGGACTAGCCGGGAAGAAGTACTTC
CDR3: CASSKGLAGKKYF
J: TRBJ2-7
size: .
V: TRBV6-2/TRBV6-3
D: TRBD2

DNA: TGTGCCAGCATCCCATCCGGGACAGAGCCGGAGACCCAGTACTTC
CDR3: CASIPSGTEPETQYF
J: TRBJ2-5
size: once
V: TRBV25-1
D: TRBD1